The TCR beta chain under discussion was sequenced for a study of T-cell reconstitution after alpha-beta-depleted transplantation in children. The study, taken as a whole, reports: Reportedly, alpha-beta T cells present about two months post-transplant originated from several hundred expanded clones of graft origin. The main origin of T-cell counts and diversity one year after transplant was newly produced T cells. Certain patients had high TCRbeta diversity at day 60, and it came from recipient T cells and thymic progenitors that survived.

As it was prepared, the TCRbeta library received unique molecular identifiers. In TCRdb, the PCR reads were re-called with MiXCR into one record per CDR3 protein. The top ten hold 7.5% of the sample, which has about 300,000 distinct CDR3 sequences, roughly a tenth seen once. The CDR3 covers 15 residues. The V segment lost 5 bases and the J segment 4 bases; nucleotides outside the gene matches: 8. The germline gives CDR1 SEHNR, CDR2 FQNEAQ (reference sequence). The table lists this clonotype with a few counts. Its antigen is as yet unknown. The sample here was PBMCs, taken before TCRalphabeta/CD19-depleted stem cell transplant. The chain uses TRBV7-9 and TRBJ2-5, with TRBD2 identical over 9 bases. The sequence was obtained from a boy in the first two years of life with acute myeloid leukemia, due to receive a stem cell transplant. The CDR3 loop reads CASSPRAGGPETQYF. In nucleotides, the CDR3 is TGTGCCAGCAGCCCCCGAGCGGGAGGCCCAGAGACCCAGTACTTC.